This T cell receptor beta chain was captured in a study of cytomegalovirus exposure and HLA in healthy donors. Study-level findings and limits: A later analysis found first-cohort TCR clusters tended to co-occur in the 90 to 150 validation repertoires. Listed as cytomegalovirus-associated were 164 TCR beta chains.

The assay was immunoSEQ multiplex PCR, and TCRdb's table has in-frame clones only and misses some. This sample has more than 250,000 clones; 80% to 95% occur once, and the top ten carry just over 3%. V shed 5 bases and J shed 2 bases, with 7 bases lying between them. This CDR3 region has 12 residues. From germline, CDR1 is MNHNY and CDR2 SVGAGI (reference sequence). Concerning this clone: The antigen is unknown.

The source material was PBMCs. This TCR was recovered from a woman under 40 in good health and CMV-seronegative. The chain carries TRBV6-6 and TRBJ2-7; D gene uncertain. The CDR3 bases are TGTGCCAGCAGTGACACCACCTACGAGCAGTACTTC. This translates into CASSDTTYEQYF.